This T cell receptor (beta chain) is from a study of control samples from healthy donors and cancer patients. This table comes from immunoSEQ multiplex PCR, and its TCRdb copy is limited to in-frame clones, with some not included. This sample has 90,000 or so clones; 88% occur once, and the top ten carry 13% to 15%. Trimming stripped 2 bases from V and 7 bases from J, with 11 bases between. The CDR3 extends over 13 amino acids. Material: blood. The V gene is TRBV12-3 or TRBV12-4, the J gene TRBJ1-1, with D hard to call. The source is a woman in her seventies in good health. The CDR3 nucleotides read TGTGCCAGCAGTTTAAAGGAGACCGTTGAAGCTTTCTTT. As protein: CASSLKETVEAFF.